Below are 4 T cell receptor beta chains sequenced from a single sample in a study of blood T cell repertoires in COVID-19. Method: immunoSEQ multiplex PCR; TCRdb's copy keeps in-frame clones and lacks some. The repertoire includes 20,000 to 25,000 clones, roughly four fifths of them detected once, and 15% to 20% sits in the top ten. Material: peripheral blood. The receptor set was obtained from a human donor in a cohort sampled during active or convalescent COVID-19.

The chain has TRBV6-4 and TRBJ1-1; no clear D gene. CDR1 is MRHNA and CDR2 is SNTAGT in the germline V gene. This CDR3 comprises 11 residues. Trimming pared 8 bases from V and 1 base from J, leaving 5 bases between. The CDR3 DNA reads TGTGCCAGCCGAGGGAACACTGAAGCTTTCTTT. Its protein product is CASRGNTEAFF.

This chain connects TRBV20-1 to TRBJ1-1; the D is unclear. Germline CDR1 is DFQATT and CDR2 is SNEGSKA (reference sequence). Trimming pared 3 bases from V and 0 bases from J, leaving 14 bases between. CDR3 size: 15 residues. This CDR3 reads CSASAFETLNTEAFF. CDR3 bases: TGCAGTGCTAGTGCATTTGAGACTCTGAACACTGAAGCTTTCTTT.

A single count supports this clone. CDR3 sequence: CATSGTRQGGEQYF. DNA of the CDR3: TGTGCCACCAGCGGGACCCGACAGGGTGGCGAGCAGTACTTC. This rearrangement joins TRBV15 to TRBJ2-7; 7 bases line up with TRBD1. Trimming cost V 5 bases and J 6 bases; bases outside gene matches: 10. The CDR3 length is 14 residues. The germline gives CDR1 LNHNV, CDR2 YYDKDF (reference sequence).

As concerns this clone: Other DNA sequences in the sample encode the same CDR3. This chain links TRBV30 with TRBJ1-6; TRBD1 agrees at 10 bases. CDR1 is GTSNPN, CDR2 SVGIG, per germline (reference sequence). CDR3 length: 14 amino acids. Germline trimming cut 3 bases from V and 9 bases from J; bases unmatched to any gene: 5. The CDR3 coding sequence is TGTGCCTGGAGCAGGGGACAGGGGCGTTCACCCCTCCACTTT. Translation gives CAWSRGQGRSPLHF.